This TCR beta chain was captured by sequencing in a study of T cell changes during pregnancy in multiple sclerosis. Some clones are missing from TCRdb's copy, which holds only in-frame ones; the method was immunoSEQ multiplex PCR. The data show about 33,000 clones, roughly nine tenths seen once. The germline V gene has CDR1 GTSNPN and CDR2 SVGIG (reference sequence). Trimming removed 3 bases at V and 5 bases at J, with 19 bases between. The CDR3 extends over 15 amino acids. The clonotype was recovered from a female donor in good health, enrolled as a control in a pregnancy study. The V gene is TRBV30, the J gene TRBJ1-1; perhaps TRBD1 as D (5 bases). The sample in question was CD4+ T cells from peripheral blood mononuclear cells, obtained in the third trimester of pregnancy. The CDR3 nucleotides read TGTGCCTGGAGCCCCCCGGCAGGGCTTCGGACTGAAGCTTTCTTT. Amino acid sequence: CAWSPPAGLRTEAFF. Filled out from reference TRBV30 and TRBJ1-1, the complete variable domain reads SQTIHQWPATLVQPVGSPLSLECTVEGTSNPNLYWYRQAAGRGLQLLFYSVGIGQISSEVPQNLSASRPQDRQFILSSKKLLLSDSGFYLCAWSPPAGLRTEAFFGQGTRLTVV.